The clone carrying this T cell receptor beta chain was counted between two and nine times. Its target is unknown. Germline is not matched at one junction end, which may reflect a read error. The record originates from a study of T cells in Graves' hyperthyroidism and ophthalmopathy. Study outcomes and limitations: Blood also carried most thyroid clonotypes expanded above 0.001. Using 13 V-J features, a model discriminated ophthalmopathy from stable hyperthyroidism.

TCR beta CDR3 regions were amplified from RNA. In the first-round RT-PCR of the TCR CDR3, the HTBI primer set was used. TCRdb reanalysed the multiplex PCR reads using MiXCR and keeps one entry per CDR3 protein. Seen here are roughly 520,000 distinct CDR3 sequences, roughly a quarter observed once, and the top ten hold roughly 10%. Ophthalmopathy patients showed a Clinical Activity Score of at least 3, NOSPECS grade of at least 4 and duration under 3 months. Exclusion criteria comprised uncontrolled infection, other autoimmune disease, pregnancy or lactation. Germline assignment: CDR1 SEHNR and CDR2 FQNEAQ (reference sequence). The CDR3 has 14 residues.

This receptor was obtained from a woman younger than 45 with Graves' ophthalmopathy. Sequenced input: blood. The chain carries TRBV7-9 and TRBJ2-5, with D unclear. In DNA, the CDR3 is TGTGCCAGCAGCTTAGAACAGCCCAGAGAGGCCCAGTACTTC. Protein sequence: CASSLEQPREAQYF.